Following are 21 T cell receptor beta chains from one sample sequenced in a study of control samples from healthy donors and cancer patients. Measured with immunoSEQ multiplex PCR; TCRdb has only the in-frame clones, and not every one. Here the sample spans around 130,000 clones, more than 70% being singletons. The specimen sequenced was blood. All receptors come from a man aged 45-65 years in good health.

The rearrangement links TRBV20-1 to TRBJ2-5; D gene unclear. CDR3 size: 10 residues. CDR1 is DFQATT and CDR2 is SNEGSKA in the germline V gene (reference sequence). Deletions cut 4 bases from V and 5 bases from J, with 5 bases between. This chain's CDR3 is CSATIETQYF. CDR3 nucleotides: TGCAGTGCTACGATCGAGACCCAGTACTTC.

A single count supports this clone. The J gene is TRBJ2-7, the V gene TRBV19, with D unclear. Trimming took off 4 bases at V and 2 bases at J, with 21 bases between the two ends. The CDR3 has 17 amino acids. Germline CDR1 LNHDA, CDR2 SQIVND (reference sequence). CDR3 DNA sequence: TGTGCCAGTAGTAAGGCAGGTGGGGTCATAGGACCCTACGAGCAGTACTTC. It is translated as CASSKAGGVIGPYEQYF.

The chain recombines TRBV5-6 with TRBJ2-3; the D call may be TRBD1 or TRBD2 (5 bases each). Trimming left V 4 bases short and J 1 base short, with 16 bases between. Germline V gene lookup returns CDR1 SGHDT and CDR2 YYEEEE. There are 16 residues in the CDR3. The CDR3 spells CASSVRSVGGTDTQYF. CDR3 bases: TGTGCCAGCAGCGTACGATCGGTGGGGGGCACAGATACGCAGTATTTT.

This clone was seen a few times. J is TRBJ2-7 and V is TRBV6-5; D perhaps matches TRBD1 (5 bases). Germline values: CDR1 MNHEY, CDR2 SVGAGI. The CDR3 contains 11 residues. V lost 10 bases to trimming and J lost 3 bases, with 10 bases between them. The CDR3 DNA is TGTGCCACCAGACAGAACTACGAGCAGTACTTC. Translation gives CATRQNYEQYF.

Only a few counts were recorded for this clone. This rearrangement joins TRBV7-8 to TRBJ2-7, with D possibly being TRBD2 (5 bases). V lost 5 bases, J lost 4 bases, and 15 bases lay in between. The CDR3 is made up of 14 amino acids. CDR1 is SGHVS and CDR2 is FQNEAQ in the germline V gene. The CDR3 here is CASSPQGDYYEQYF. The CDR3 DNA reads as TGTGCCAGCAGCCCCCAAGGCGACTATTACGAGCAGTACTTC.

This chain uses TRBV19 with TRBJ2-7; the D is unclear. Germline V gene sequence: CDR1 LNHDA, CDR2 SQIVND (reference sequence). The CDR3 extends over 13 amino acids. V was clipped by 6 bases and J by 0 bases, with 9 bases between them. The CDR3 DNA reads as TGTGCCAGTAGGGGTACAGCCTCCTACGAGCAGTACTTC. It translates to CASRGTASYEQYF. The complete variable domain, with remaining parts taken from reference TRBV19 and TRBJ2-7, reads DGGITQSPKYLFRKEGQNVTLSCEQNLNHDAMYWYRQDPGQGLRLIYYSQIVNDFQKGDIAEGYSVSREKKESFPLTVTSAQKNPTAFYLCASRGTASYEQYFGPGTRLTVT.

The chain couples TRBV11-2 to TRBJ1-3; D is possibly TRBD1 (5 bases). Trimming removed 0 bases at V and 0 bases at J, with 9 bases between. In germline, CDR1 is SGHAT, CDR2 FQNNGV. The CDR3 sequence is 16 residues long. DNA of the CDR3: TGTGCCAGCAGCTTAGATCGGGGGAGCTCTGGAAACACCATATATTTT. It encodes CASSLDRGSSGNTIYF.

The CDR3 loop reads CASSLDRAVERTYF. For the CDR3, the DNA is TGTGCCAGCAGTCTGGACAGGGCAGTGGAGCGGACGTACTTC. The genes are TRBV28 and TRBJ2-5; 8 bases are a match to TRBD1. V shed 5 bases and J 13 bases; nucleotides not matched to a gene: 15. Looked up from germline, CDR1 is MDHEN and CDR2 is SYDVKM. This CDR3 is 14 amino acids long. The full variable domain, rest sourced from reference TRBV28 and TRBJ2-5, is DVKVTQSSRYLVKRTGEKVFLECVQDMDHENMFWYRQDPGLGLRLIYFSYDVKMKEKGDIPEGYSVSREKKERFSLILESASTNQTSMYLCASSLDRAVERTYFGPGTRLLVL.

The J gene is TRBJ1-5, the V gene TRBV6-5, with TRBD1 matching 7 bases. V gave up 6 bases and J gave up 1 base; unmatched junction bases: 3. The CDR3 contains 14 residues. From germline, CDR1 is MNHEY and CDR2 SVGAGI. The CDR3 loop is CASSSGQSNQPQHF. For the CDR3, the DNA is TGTGCCAGCAGCTCGGGACAGAGCAATCAGCCCCAGCATTTT.

V usage is TRBV10-3 and J usage is TRBJ2-3; TRBD2 aligns across 16 bases. Germline loops: CDR1 ENHRY, CDR2 SYGVKD. J was trimmed by 1 base and V by 7 bases; bases with no gene match: 5. There are 17 residues in the CDR3. In nucleotides, the CDR3 is TGTGCCATCAAGCCGGGACTAGCGGGGGGGGGCACAGATACGCAGTATTTT. The encoded protein is CAIKPGLAGGGTDTQYF.

The chain uses TRBV10-2 and TRBJ2-2, with TRBD2 matching 10 bases. The CDR3 extends over 16 amino acids. The germline gives CDR1 WSHSY, CDR2 SAAADI. With 4 bases clipped from V and 7 bases from J, the junction kept 9 bases outside the gene matches. CDR3 nucleotides: TGCGCCAGCAGTGCGGGAGCGGGGGGGCTTGACGGGGAGCTGTTTTTT. This gives the protein CASSAGAGGLDGELFF.

This clone was observed a single time. CDR3 nucleotide sequence: TGTGCCAGCAGCGTAGGGGACAACTATAATTCACCCCTCCACTTT. Translated: CASSVGDNYNSPLHF. V gene TRBV9 combines with J gene TRBJ1-6, with TRBD1 as a possible D gene (6 bases). There are 15 residues in the CDR3. Germline V gene data show CDR1 as SGDLS and CDR2 as YYNGEE. V shed 0 bases and J shed 3 bases, with 7 bases lying between them.

This sequence joins TRBV2 and TRBJ2-3, with D possibly matching TRBD1 (5 bases). The CDR3 covers 14 residues. Germline V gene data show CDR1 as SNHLY and CDR2 as FYNNEI. Trimming cost V 4 bases and J 0 bases, with 8 bases left between them. The DNA for the CDR3 is TGTGCCAGCAGTGGGGGCAGTAGCACAGATACGCAGTATTTT. Protein sequence: CASSGGSSTDTQYF.

CDR3: CASKRDRFNEKLFF. The CDR3, as DNA: TGTGCCAGCAAGCGGGACAGATTTAATGAAAAACTGTTTTTT. The chain is built from TRBV2 and TRBJ1-4; 7 bases agree with TRBD1. Germline CDR1 is SNHLY and CDR2 is FYNNEI. This CDR3 region has 14 residues. J was trimmed by 4 bases and V by 7 bases; bases with no gene match: 6.

CDR3 coding DNA: TGTGCCAGCAGCTTTGATGACAGGGGATATGGCTACACCTTC. Amino acid sequence: CASSFDDRGYGYTF. The V and J genes are TRBV7-6 and TRBJ1-2; 8 bases match TRBD1. Germline V gene lookup returns CDR1 SGHVS and CDR2 FNYEAQ. CDR3 length equals 14 residues. V shed 3 bases, J shed 5 bases, and the junction held 5 bases outside the gene matches.

The V call is TRBV5-1, the J call TRBJ1-2; no firm D call. Germline V lookup: CDR1 SGHRS, CDR2 YFSETQ. V gave up 0 bases and J gave up 1 base, with 10 bases separating them. The length of the CDR3 is 15 residues. This CDR3 is CASSLVPTNNYGYTF. The CDR3 DNA is TGCGCCAGCAGCTTGGTACCCACAAATAACTATGGCTACACCTTC.

The chain combines TRBV28 with TRBJ1-2; D remains ambiguous. Germline V CDR1 and CDR2: MDHEN, SYDVKM. V was clipped by 7 bases and J by 3 bases, with 15 bases between them. The CDR3 consists of 14 residues. The CDR3 nucleotides read TGTGCCAGCACCCTGCCCGGCCCGTACTATGGCTACACCTTC. Its protein product is CASTLPGPYYGYTF.

The V call is TRBV5-5, the J call TRBJ2-3, with D uncertain. V shed 0 bases and J shed 3 bases, with 11 bases lying between them. This CDR3 spans 15 amino acids. Germline-derived CDR1 and CDR2 are SGHKS and YYEKEE (reference sequence). This CDR3 reads CASSLDGEWTDTQYF. In DNA form, the CDR3 reads TGTGCCAGCAGCTTGGATGGGGAATGGACAGATACGCAGTATTTT.

The genes are TRBV11-2 and TRBJ2-7; a weak D match, TRBD2 (6 bases). Germline-derived CDR1 and CDR2 are SGHAT and FQNNGV. The CDR3 sequence is 17 residues long. V was pared by 2 bases and J by 0 bases, with 17 bases between. The CDR3 DNA reads TGTGCCAGCAGCTTAAGGCGCGCGGGGCTCCGCTCCTACGAGCAGTACTTC. Amino acids: CASSLRRAGLRSYEQYF.

This sequence joins TRBV5-1 and TRBJ2-7; TRBD1 agrees at 9 bases. Germline CDR1 and CDR2: SGHRS and YFSETQ. The CDR3 runs 14 residues. Trimming at V came to 7 bases and at J to 1 base, leaving 6 bases not matched to a gene. The CDR3 sequence is CASGQGFGSYEQYF. As DNA, the CDR3 is TGCGCCAGCGGACAGGGGTTTGGGTCCTACGAGCAGTACTTC.

V gene TRBV6-5 combines with J gene TRBJ1-6; D is unresolved. The CDR3 sequence is 14 residues long. CDR1 and CDR2 (germline): MNHEY, SVGAGI. V lost 2 bases, J lost 6 bases, and 8 bases lay in between. In nucleotides, the CDR3 is TGTGCCAGCAGTTACGATTGGTCTAATTCACCCCTCCACTTT. This sequence encodes CASSYDWSNSPLHF.